A selection of T cell receptor beta chains follows, all from one sample in a study of blood T cell repertoires in COVID-19. Measured with immunoSEQ multiplex PCR; TCRdb has only the in-frame clones, and not every one. The table has 160,000 or so clones, 81% seen once; the top ten hold about 5.3%. Sequencing input: PBMCs or T cells enriched from blood (not recorded which). The source is a woman aged 35 to 49 with acute COVID-19. CDR3s include the opening cysteine and the closing phenylalanine or tryptophan. D genes are given only for firm matches. Some rows mark clone size as missing; the rest say once, few, many or name a class of expanded clone.

.,TRBJ1-5,.,TRBV5-4,TGTGCCAGCAGCTTGGGGACGGGGGGGGAACAGCCCCAGCATTTT,CASSLGTGGEQPQHF
.,TRBJ1-4,.,TRBV9,TGTGCCAGCAGCCCGAAGCTGTCCGGTTCTGAAAAACTGTTTTTT,CASSPKLSGSEKLFF
.,TRBJ1-3,.,TRBV13,TGTGCCAGCAGCTTTCGGATAGGGGGATCTGGAAACACCATATATTTT,CASSFRIGGSGNTIYF
TRBD1,TRBJ2-2,once,TRBV5-4,TGTGCCAGCAGCTTGGGACAGGGGGCCGTCGCCGGGGAGCTGTTTTTT,CASSLGQGAVAGELFF
TRBD2,TRBJ2-5,.,TRBV25-1,TGTGCCAGCAGTGGCACCGGGGGGCAAGAGACCCAGTACTTC,CASSGTGGQETQYF
.,TRBJ2-6,once,TRBV7-6,TGTGCCAGCAGCTTAGCGGCAGGGTCTGGGGCCAACGTCCTGACTTTC,CASSLAAGSGANVLTF
.,TRBJ1-5,.,TRBV5-8,TGTGCCAGCAGCCTCAGATCTAATCAGCCCCAGCATTTT,CASSLRSNQPQHF
.,TRBJ2-7,.,TRBV19,TGTGCCAGTAGTATTGGGCACAGGGACGAGCAGTACTTC,CASSIGHRDEQYF
.,TRBJ1-5,.,TRBV29-1,TGCAGCGTCCAGGGTGGTAGCAATCAGCCCCAGCATTTT,CSVQGGSNQPQHF
.,TRBJ2-1,.,TRBV6-5,TGTGCCAGCAGTTACTCGCAGGGGTCCCCCTACAATGAGCAGTTCTTC,CASSYSQGSPYNEQFF
TRBD2,TRBJ2-1,once,TRBV2,TGTGCCAGCAGTCGACCTGTGACTAGCGGAGCTCACAATGAGCAGTTCTTC,CASSRPVTSGAHNEQFF
.,TRBJ2-6,.,TRBV11-2,TGTGCCAGCAGCTTAGTCTATTACTCTGGGGCCAACGTCCTGACTTTC,CASSLVYYSGANVLTF
.,TRBJ1-1,.,TRBV5-6,TGTGCCAGCAGCTTCAGGGGCCGAGGTGAAGCTTTCTTT,CASSFRGRGEAFF
.,TRBJ1-2,.,TRBV2,TGTGCCAGCAGTGAAGCCGGTGGTGGTCGGTATGGCTACACCTTC,CASSEAGGGRYGYTF
TRBD2,TRBJ2-3,once,TRBV5-4,TGTGCCAGCAGCTTGAGTAGCGGGAGGGCCGTTCGGTATTTT,CASSLSSGRAVRYF
TRBD2,TRBJ2-1,once,TRBV24-1,TGTGCCACCAGTGATAGGACTAGCGGGAGACCTGAGCAGTTCTTC,CATSDRTSGRPEQFF
.,TRBJ2-5,.,TRBV11-2,TGTGCCAGCAGCTATTTTGTCCGGGGGGAGACCCAGTACTTC,CASSYFVRGETQYF
TRBD1,TRBJ1-1,.,TRBV9,TGTGCCAGCAGCCACCCCCAGGGGGGTGAAGCTTTCTTT,CASSHPQGGEAFF
TRBD1,TRBJ2-3,.,TRBV5-1,TGCGCCAGCAGCTTCACCTCTGGACAGGGAACAGATACGCAGTATTTT,CASSFTSGQGTDTQYF